The next 2 T cell receptor beta chains were all read from a single sample in a study of T cell repertoires in ileal Crohn's disease. Assay: immunoSEQ multiplex PCR; the TCRdb copy retains only in-frame clones and omits some. This table has 5,000 to 6,000 clones, roughly 79% appearing once. The source material was ileal tissue. Receptor source: an adult with Crohn's disease.

This sequence joins TRBV2 and TRBJ2-7; D unresolved. Germline CDR1 SNHLY, CDR2 FYNNEI. Between the trimmed V and J ends, which lost 4 bases and 3 bases, there was a span of 10 bases. The CDR3 runs 13 residues. Here the CDR3 reads CASSALDSYEQYF. The CDR3 coding sequence is TGTGCCAGCAGTGCTTTAGATAGCTACGAGCAGTACTTC.

The chain couples TRBV7-6 to TRBJ2-3; unclear D gene. The CDR3 has 15 residues. Per the germline V gene, CDR1 is SGHVS and CDR2 is FNYEAQ. Trimming cost V 5 bases and J 6 bases, with 18 bases left between them. The CDR3 coding sequence is TGTGCCAGCAGCCCCTCGACAATACTGACGGATACGCAGTATTTT. It yields the protein CASSPSTILTDTQYF.